The rows below give T cell receptor beta chains drawn from one sample of a study of cytomegalovirus exposure and HLA in healthy donors. The method was immunoSEQ multiplex PCR; TCRdb's version includes in-frame clones alone and lacks a portion of them. The sample lists 90,000 to 120,000 clones; around 76% were seen once. The sequencing input was PBMCs. The receptor source for this set is a man aged 18 to 29 in good health and CMV-seronegative. The CDR3 runs from the conserved cysteine through the conserved F or W. The order of the fields is V gene, clone size, D gene, J gene, CDR3 DNA, CDR3 protein. A D gene is named only where the DNA matches it firmly. A row's size may be missing; if present it is once, few, many or a size class.

v_gene: TRBV5-1; abundance: .; d_gene: .; j_gene: TRBJ2-2; CDR3nt: TGCGCCAGCAGCAGGGGGGGGACCGGGGAGCTGTTTTTT; CDR3aa: CASSRGGTGELFF
v_gene: TRBV18; abundance: .; d_gene: .; j_gene: TRBJ2-3; CDR3nt: TGTGCCAGCTCACCAGAGATCGGCACAGATACGCAGTATTTT; CDR3aa: CASSPEIGTDTQYF
v_gene: TRBV11-2; abundance: .; d_gene: .; j_gene: TRBJ1-1; CDR3nt: TGTGCCAGCAGCTTCGGGGAGAACACTGAAGCTTTCTTT; CDR3aa: CASSFGENTEAFF
v_gene: TRBV2; abundance: .; d_gene: TRBD2; j_gene: TRBJ2-1; CDR3nt: TGTGCCAGTGCGGGGGACCAGGCGGATGAGCAGTTCTTC; CDR3aa: CASAGDQADEQFF
v_gene: TRBV28; abundance: .; d_gene: .; j_gene: TRBJ1-6; CDR3nt: TGTGCCAGCAGTGGGGGGGCGAGTTCACCCCTCCACTTT; CDR3aa: CASSGGASSPLHF
v_gene: TRBV6-1; abundance: few; d_gene: .; j_gene: TRBJ1-1; CDR3nt: TGTGCCAGCAGTGAATATCAGGGGATTGGGACCGCTGAAGCTTTCTTT; CDR3aa: CASSEYQGIGTAEAFF
v_gene: TRBV9; abundance: .; d_gene: .; j_gene: TRBJ2-1; CDR3nt: TGTGCCAGCAGCGTAACGAGCGGACGGAGCTCCTACAATGAGCAGTTCTTC; CDR3aa: CASSVTSGRSSYNEQFF
v_gene: TRBV15; abundance: .; d_gene: .; j_gene: TRBJ1-3; CDR3nt: TGTGCCACCAGCTACTTTCAAGGGGGCTCTGGAAACACCATATATTTT; CDR3aa: CATSYFQGGSGNTIYF
v_gene: TRBV15; abundance: .; d_gene: .; j_gene: TRBJ2-3; CDR3nt: TGTGCCACCAGCAGAGGATCTGGGGGGGGGCGGATAGATACGCAGTATTTT; CDR3aa: CATSRGSGGGRIDTQYF
v_gene: TRBV7-9; abundance: .; d_gene: .; j_gene: TRBJ1-1; CDR3nt: TGTGCCAGCAGCTCAACAGTACTTACAGGGTCAGGAGCTTTCTTT; CDR3aa: CASSSTVLTGSGAFF
v_gene: TRBV11-3; abundance: few; d_gene: TRBD2; j_gene: TRBJ2-1; CDR3nt: TGTGCCAGCAGCTTAGGGACTGGATCGGGGGGCTCCTACAATGAGCAGTTCTTC; CDR3aa: CASSLGTGSGGSYNEQFF
v_gene: TRBV7-9; abundance: .; d_gene: TRBD1; j_gene: TRBJ2-1; CDR3nt: TGTGCCAGCAGCCCGATGGTGGGGACAGGGTGGAATGAGCAGTTCTTC; CDR3aa: CASSPMVGTGWNEQFF
v_gene: TRBV2; abundance: .; d_gene: TRBD1; j_gene: TRBJ1-4; CDR3nt: TGTGCCAGCAGTGAAACAGGGGTCTTTAATGAAAAACTGTTTTTT; CDR3aa: CASSETGVFNEKLFF
v_gene: TRBV27; abundance: once; d_gene: .; j_gene: TRBJ1-5; CDR3nt: TGTGCCAGCAGGAGCCAGGGAGGGCCCTATAGCAATCAGCCCCAGCATTTT; CDR3aa: CASRSQGGPYSNQPQHF
v_gene: TRBV5-1; abundance: .; d_gene: .; j_gene: TRBJ2-2; CDR3nt: TGCGCCAGCAGCCGTCCGAACACCGGGGAGCTGTTTTTT; CDR3aa: CASSRPNTGELFF
v_gene: TRBV29-1; abundance: .; d_gene: .; j_gene: TRBJ2-3; CDR3nt: TGCACCGGTTCGCGGGGCACAGATACGCAGTATTTT; CDR3aa: CTGSRGTDTQYF
v_gene: TRBV19; abundance: .; d_gene: TRBD1; j_gene: TRBJ1-1; CDR3nt: TGTGCCAGTAGTAAGTACAGGGGGCAGACTGAAGCTTTCTTT; CDR3aa: CASSKYRGQTEAFF
v_gene: TRBV6-5; abundance: .; d_gene: .; j_gene: TRBJ1-1; CDR3nt: TGTGCCAGCAGTTATGTCGTGTATAACTTGAACACTGAAGCTTTCTTT; CDR3aa: CASSYVVYNLNTEAFF
v_gene: TRBV19; abundance: .; d_gene: TRBD1; j_gene: TRBJ1-5; CDR3nt: TGTGCCACCCGACAGGGGGATCAGCCCCAGCATTTT; CDR3aa: CATRQGDQPQHF
v_gene: TRBV7-9; abundance: .; d_gene: .; j_gene: TRBJ1-2; CDR3nt: TGTGCCAGCAGCTCCAGAAGCTATGGCTACACCTTC; CDR3aa: CASSSRSYGYTF
v_gene: TRBV5-6; abundance: .; d_gene: .; j_gene: TRBJ2-4; CDR3nt: TGTGCCAGCAGCTTGTTTGTATCCGAAAACATTCAGTACTTC; CDR3aa: CASSLFVSENIQYF
v_gene: TRBV28; abundance: .; d_gene: TRBD1; j_gene: TRBJ2-5; CDR3nt: TGTGCCAGCAGTTCCGGGACAGGGGCCAAACAAGAGACCCAGTACTTC; CDR3aa: CASSSGTGAKQETQYF
v_gene: TRBV27; abundance: .; d_gene: TRBD1; j_gene: TRBJ1-4; CDR3nt: TGTGCCAGCAGTACAGGACAGGGGACTAATGAAAAACTGTTTTTT; CDR3aa: CASSTGQGTNEKLFF
v_gene: TRBV5-4; abundance: .; d_gene: .; j_gene: TRBJ1-1; CDR3nt: TGTGCCAGCAGGAGAGACATGAACACTGAAGCTTTCTTT; CDR3aa: CASRRDMNTEAFF
v_gene: TRBV5-1; abundance: once; d_gene: TRBD1; j_gene: TRBJ1-2; CDR3nt: TGCGCCAGCAGCTTAACCGGGACAGTGATAGGCTACACCTTC; CDR3aa: CASSLTGTVIGYTF
v_gene: TRBV6-4; abundance: .; d_gene: TRBD2; j_gene: TRBJ2-3; CDR3nt: TGTGCCAGCAGTGACAGCGGGGGGGCCACAGATACGCAGTATTTT; CDR3aa: CASSDSGGATDTQYF
v_gene: TRBV6-4; abundance: .; d_gene: .; j_gene: TRBJ2-7; CDR3nt: TGTGCCAGCATCCGTGAAGCCTTGGAGCAGTACTTC; CDR3aa: CASIREALEQYF
v_gene: TRBV2; abundance: .; d_gene: .; j_gene: TRBJ1-5; CDR3nt: TGTGCCAGCAGTGAAGCGCTCGGTTCGGTACAGCCCCAGCATTTT; CDR3aa: CASSEALGSVQPQHF
v_gene: TRBV7-8; abundance: .; d_gene: .; j_gene: TRBJ1-4; CDR3nt: TGTGCCAGCAGCTTAGCGAGTGATTATGAAAAACTGTTTTTT; CDR3aa: CASSLASDYEKLFF
v_gene: TRBV18; abundance: .; d_gene: .; j_gene: TRBJ1-5; CDR3nt: TGTGCCAGCTCACGTTGGAGGGGGGGACAGCCCCAGCATTTT; CDR3aa: CASSRWRGGQPQHF